The 16 T cell receptor beta chains below all came from one sample that was sequenced in a study of sequential checkpoint blockade in melanoma. The treatment denotes: randomized to nivolumab then ipilimumab (arm A) or the reverse (arm B). Generated by immunoSEQ multiplex PCR, the TCRdb table keeps only in-frame clones and is missing some. Among nearly 2,500 clones listed, around 14% were seen once. Sequencing was performed on tumor tissue (inferred from file names), taken from a patient given nivolumab and ipilimumab in sequence. The receptors come from a human donor with melanoma.

The chain uses TRBV5-1 and TRBJ1-1, with D uncertain. Trimming pared 0 bases from V and 1 base from J, leaving 7 bases between. This CDR3 region has 14 residues. Germline assignment: CDR1 SGHRS and CDR2 YFSETQ. The DNA for the CDR3 is TGCGCCAGCAGCTTGGGGGCTGCGAACACTGAAGCTTTCTTT. As protein: CASSLGAANTEAFF. Full variable domain (missing parts from reference TRBV5-1 and TRBJ1-1): KAGVTQTPRYLIKTRGQQVTLSCSPISGHRSVSWYQQTPGQGLQFLFEYFSETQRNKGNFPGRFSGRQFSNSRSEMNVSTLELGDSALYLCASSLGAANTEAFFGQGTRLTVV.

This clone counts as large. The chain joins TRBV11-3 to TRBJ1-1; D call uncertain. Germline CDR1 reads SGHNT; CDR2 reads YENEEA. CDR3 length: 14 residues. The ends were cut back, 2 bases at V and 7 bases at J, with 14 bases in the middle. The CDR3 DNA is TGTGCCAGCAGCTTAACGGCGAGGGTAGGTGAAGCTTTCTTT. Translation gives CASSLTARVGEAFF.

In this sample, this clone is medium-sized (0.01 to 0.1%). The chain links TRBV11-3 to TRBJ1-2, with TRBD1 as a possible D gene (5 bases). V lost 3 bases to trimming and J lost 3 bases, with 20 bases between them. Germline CDR1 and CDR2: SGHNT and YENEEA. The CDR3 loop spans 17 amino acids. The CDR3 nucleotides are TGTGCCAGCAGCTTGGAGGGTGGGGCGCCGGCCTACTATGGCTACACCTTC. Translated: CASSLEGGAPAYYGYTF.

This clone is termed large. The chain couples TRBV9 to TRBJ2-5; D ambiguous. This CDR3 has 13 amino acids. V was shortened by 1 base and J by 6 bases, with 10 bases between the two germline ends. The germline gives CDR1 SGDLS, CDR2 YYNGEE. CDR3 bases: TGTGCCAGCAGCGTACCTTCGTCCAAGACCCAGTACTTC. Its translation is CASSVPSSKTQYF.

In this sample, this clone is medium-sized. The chain couples TRBV11-3 to TRBJ1-1; no reliable D call. Trimming cost V 5 bases and J 1 base, with 17 bases left between them. Per germline, CDR1 SGHNT and CDR2 YENEEA. CDR3 length: 16 amino acids. The CDR3 nucleotides are TGTGCCAGCAGCCACCGAAGGAGCACCCAGAACACTGAAGCTTTCTTT. Translated, it gives CASSHRRSTQNTEAFF.

This clone has more than one count but fewer than ten. This chain uses TRBV7-2 with TRBJ2-3; D is uncertain. Germline loops: CDR1 SGHTA, CDR2 FQGNSA. The CDR3 runs 13 residues. The V and J ends lost 4 bases and 6 bases respectively, with 11 bases between them. CDR3 nucleotide sequence: TGTGCCAGCAGCTCCCGGACGGCGGATACGCAGTATTTT. Residues: CASSSRTADTQYF.

The chain uses TRBV5-1 and TRBJ2-7; 8 nucleotides line up with TRBD1. CDR1 is SGHRS, CDR2 YFSETQ, per germline. V lost 0 bases to trimming and J lost 6 bases; unmatched junction nucleotides: 5. The CDR3 is 14 residues long. Here the CDR3 DNA reads TGCGCCAGCAGCTTGGTATCAGGGGGCGCCGAGCAGTACTTC. Protein: CASSLVSGGAEQYF.

This clone was counted many times. The gene calls are TRBV11-3 and TRBJ2-7, with 8 nucleotides matching TRBD1. Germline V gives CDR1 SGHNT, CDR2 YENEEA. The V and J ends lost 3 bases and 1 base, in that order; junction bases with no gene match: 2. CDR3 size: 14 residues. CDR3 loop: CASSFNRGSYEQYF. CDR3 sequence (DNA): TGTGCCAGCAGCTTTAACAGGGGGTCCTACGAGCAGTACTTC.

By its share, this clone is medium-sized (0.01 to 0.1%). The gene calls are TRBV11-3 and TRBJ1-4; D might be TRBD1 (6 bases). The V end was cut by 3 bases, the J end by 7 bases, with 15 bases between. The CDR3 spans 15 residues. Germline CDR1 is SGHNT and CDR2 is YENEEA. The CDR3 DNA is TGTGCCAGCAGCTTGAATCGGGGGGGCACTGAAAAACTGTTTTTT. Translation gives CASSLNRGGTEKLFF.

This clone is labeled as large. The sample holds other DNA sequences that translate to the same CDR3. This chain connects TRBV11-3 to TRBJ2-3; 12 bases map to TRBD2. The CDR3 is 16 amino acids. V gave up 3 bases and J gave up 6 bases; unmatched junction bases: 7. Germline V gene lookup returns CDR1 SGHNT and CDR2 YENEEA. CDR3 nucleotides: TGTGCCAGCAGCTTGGAACTAGCGGGGGGCCGGGATACGCAGTATTTT. Amino acid sequence: CASSLELAGGRDTQYF.

By share of the sample, this clone is medium-sized. The chain links TRBV9 to TRBJ2-7, with 10 nucleotides matching TRBD2. After removal of 0 bases from V and 7 bases from J, the junction contained 4 bases not matched to a gene. Germline V gene data show CDR1 as SGDLS and CDR2 as YYNGEE. This CDR3 has 14 residues. The CDR3: CASSVEPGLAEQYF. In nucleotides, the CDR3 is TGTGCCAGCAGCGTAGAGCCGGGACTAGCGGAGCAGTACTTC.

By share of the sample, this clone is medium-sized. This chain uses TRBV11-3 with TRBJ1-4; D may be TRBD1 (5 bases). Per germline, CDR1 SGHNT and CDR2 YENEEA. The CDR3 extends over 14 amino acids. V lost 5 bases and J 3 bases, leaving 10 bases between the germline ends. CDR3 sequence reads: CASSLRGPNEKLFF. In DNA, the CDR3 is TGTGCCAGCAGCCTACGGGGACCTAATGAAAAACTGTTTTTT.

By share, this clone counts as medium-sized. The chain couples TRBV11-3 to TRBJ2-4; 8 bases agree with TRBD2. CDR3 length: 15 amino acids. Germline trimming cut 3 bases from V and 1 base from J; bases unmatched to any gene: 2. From germline, CDR1 is SGHNT and CDR2 YENEEA. The DNA of the CDR3 is TGTGCCAGCAGCTTGGGCGGGGGGGCCAAAAACATTCAGTACTTC. Encoded protein: CASSLGGGAKNIQYF.

The rearrangement uses TRBV5-1 and TRBJ1-4; 8 nucleotides align to TRBD1. Germline V gene lookup returns CDR1 SGHRS and CDR2 YFSETQ. V shed 0 bases, J shed 8 bases, and the junction held 9 bases outside the gene matches. The CDR3 has 16 amino acids. CDR3 sequence reads: CASSLAGQGAGEKLFF. The CDR3 DNA sequence: TGCGCCAGCAGCTTGGCCGGGCAGGGGGCCGGCGAAAAACTGTTTTTT. The full variable domain, completed using reference TRBV5-1 and TRBJ1-4, is KAGVTQTPRYLIKTRGQQVTLSCSPISGHRSVSWYQQTPGQGLQFLFEYFSETQRNKGNFPGRFSGRQFSNSRSEMNVSTLELGDSALYLCASSLAGQGAGEKLFFGSGTQLSVL.

The genes are TRBV5-1 and TRBJ1-2; D unclear. This CDR3 spans 16 amino acids. Germline V lookup: CDR1 SGHRS, CDR2 YFSETQ. V was pared by 4 bases and J by 2 bases, with 18 bases between. The DNA for the CDR3 is TGCGCCAGCAGCGTCGGGAGCACAGCCGAAAACTATGGCTACACCTTC. It translates to CASSVGSTAENYGYTF.

The V call is TRBV9, the J call TRBJ2-1, with TRBD2 matching over 10 bases. V gave up 3 bases and J gave up 0 bases; unmatched junction bases: 0. The CDR3 totals 15 residues. Germline assignment: CDR1 SGDLS and CDR2 YYNGEE. The CDR3 DNA reads as TGTGCCAGCAGCGCTAGCGGGAGCTCCTACAATGAGCAGTTCTTC. It encodes CASSASGSSYNEQFF.